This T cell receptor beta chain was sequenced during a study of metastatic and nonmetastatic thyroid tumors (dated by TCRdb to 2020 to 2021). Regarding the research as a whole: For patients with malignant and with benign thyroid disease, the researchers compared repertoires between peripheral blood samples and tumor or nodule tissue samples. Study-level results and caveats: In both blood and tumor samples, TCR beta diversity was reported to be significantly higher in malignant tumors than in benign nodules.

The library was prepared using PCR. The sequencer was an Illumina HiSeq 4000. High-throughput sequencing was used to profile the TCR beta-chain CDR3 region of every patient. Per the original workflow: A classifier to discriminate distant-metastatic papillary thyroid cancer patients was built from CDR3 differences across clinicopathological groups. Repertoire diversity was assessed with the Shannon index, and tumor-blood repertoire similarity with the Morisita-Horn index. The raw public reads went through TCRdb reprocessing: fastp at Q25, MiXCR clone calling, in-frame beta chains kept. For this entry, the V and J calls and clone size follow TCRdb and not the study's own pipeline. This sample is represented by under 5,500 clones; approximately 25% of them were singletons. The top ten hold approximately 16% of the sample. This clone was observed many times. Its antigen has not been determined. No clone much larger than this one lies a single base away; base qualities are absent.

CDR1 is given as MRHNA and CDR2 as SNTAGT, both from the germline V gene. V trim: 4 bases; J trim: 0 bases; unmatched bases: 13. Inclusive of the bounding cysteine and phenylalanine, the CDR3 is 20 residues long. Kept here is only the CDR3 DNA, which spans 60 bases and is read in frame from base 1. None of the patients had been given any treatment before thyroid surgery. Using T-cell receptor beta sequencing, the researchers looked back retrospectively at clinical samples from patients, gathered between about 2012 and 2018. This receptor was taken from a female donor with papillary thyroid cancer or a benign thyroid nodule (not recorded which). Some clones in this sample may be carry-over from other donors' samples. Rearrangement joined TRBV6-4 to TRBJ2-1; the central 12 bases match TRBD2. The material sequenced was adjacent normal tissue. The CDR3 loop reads CASSAIPGLAGVSSYNEQFF. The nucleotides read TGTGCCAGCAGTGCTATTCCGGGACTAGCGGGCGTGAGCTCCTACAATGAGCAGTTCTTC.